These T cell receptor beta chains were read from a single sample in a study of shared clonotypes between healthy human individuals. Data came from immunoSEQ multiplex PCR; TCRdb stores just in-frame clones and leaves some out. In the table there are about 2,500,000 clones, around nine tenths of which are singletons. The sequenced material came from naive CD4+ T cells sorted from blood. The source of these receptors is a man younger than 35 in good health. Both conserved end residues are part of each CDR3. The order of the fields is clone size, V gene, D gene, J gene, CDR3 protein, CDR3 DNA. A D gene is named only where the DNA matches it firmly. Clone size is shown for a subset of rows, as once, few, many or a class of expanded clone.

>NA|TRBV7-9|NA|TRBJ2-7
CASSFGQPLSYEQYF
TGTGCCAGCAGCTTCGGTCAGCCGTTATCCTACGAGCAGTACTTC
>NA|TRBV4-1|TRBD2|TRBJ2-3
CASSQVTGGGADTQYF
TGCGCCAGCAGCCAAGTCACCGGGGGAGGGGCAGATACGCAGTATTTT
>NA|TRBV5-1|TRBD1|TRBJ2-5
CASSSMGQGQETQYF
TGCGCCAGCAGCTCAATGGGACAGGGCCAAGAGACCCAGTACTTC
>NA|TRBV20-1|NA|TRBJ2-3
CSASDGDTQYF
TGCAGTGCTAGCGACGGGGATACGCAGTATTTT
>NA|TRBV30|NA|TRBJ1-5
CAWSGRGGRNQPQHF
TGTGCCTGGAGTGGCCGCGGGGGGCGCAATCAGCCCCAGCATTTT
>NA|TRBV7-2|NA|TRBJ2-5
CASSSRGVRVQETQYF
TGTGCCAGCAGCTCGAGGGGGGTCCGAGTGCAAGAGACCCAGTACTTC
>NA|TRBV27|NA|TRBJ2-7
CASRGIATPYEQYF
TGTGCCAGCAGGGGGATAGCGACCCCCTACGAGCAGTACTTC
>NA|TRBV5-1|NA|TRBJ2-6
CAKNLRAFSGANVLTF
TGCGCCAAAAATCTCCGGGCTTTCTCTGGGGCCAACGTCCTGACTTTC
>NA|TRBV18|TRBD1|TRBJ2-7
CASSPTGPGTGARVEYF
TGTGCCAGCTCACCTACGGGCCCCGGGACAGGGGCCCGAGTAGAGTACTTC
>NA|TRBV12-5|TRBD1|TRBJ2-7
CASGSGTAAYEQYF
TGTGCTAGTGGGTCCGGGACAGCCGCCTACGAGCAGTACTTC
>NA|TRBV5-8|NA|TRBJ1-5
CASSASPYETYSNQPQHF
TGTGCCAGCAGCGCTTCCCCCTATGAGACATATAGCAATCAGCCCCAGCATTTT
>NA|TRBV2|NA|TRBJ1-3
CASSVGLLLQIHSGNTIYF
TGTGCCAGCAGTGTGGGCTTATTATTACAGATCCACTCTGGAAACACCATATATTTT
>NA|TRBV7-8|NA|TRBJ2-1
CASNPKGGRAEQFF
TGTGCCAGCAACCCCAAGGGCGGGCGGGCCGAGCAGTTCTTC
>NA|TRBV4-3|NA|TRBJ1-5
CASSQEPGRHAQHF
TGCGCCAGCAGCCAGGAACCGGGGCGACATGCCCAGCATTTT
>NA|TRBV11-3|NA|TRBJ2-3
CASSTGTSSTDTQYF
TGTGCCAGCAGCACTGGGACGTCCAGCACAGATACGCAGTATTTT
>NA|TRBV7-2|NA|TRBJ1-1
CASSFIEGSEAFF
TGTGCCAGCAGCTTCATTGAGGGGTCTGAAGCTTTCTTT
>once|TRBV10-3|NA|TRBJ1-1
CAISGSSTEAFF
TGTGCCATCAGTGGTAGTAGCACTGAAGCTTTCTTT
>NA|TRBV28|TRBD2|TRBJ2-7
CASSFGGSRYEQYF
TGTGCCAGCAGTTTCGGGGGGTCTAGGTACGAGCAGTACTTC
>NA|TRBV10-1|TRBD2|TRBJ2-7
CASSENAGGEQYF
TGCGCCAGCAGTGAGAATGCGGGAGGCGAGCAGTACTTC
>NA|TRBV19|NA|TRBJ2-1
CASSMWGAQQFF
TGTGCCAGTAGTATGTGGGGAGCACAGCAGTTCTTC
>NA|TRBV5-4|TRBD2|TRBJ2-5
CASSLGLAGRGRQETQYF
TGTGCCAGCAGTTTGGGGCTAGCGGGGAGGGGAAGGCAAGAGACCCAGTACTTC
>NA|TRBV16|TRBD1|TRBJ2-7
CASSQVRTGVGEQYF
TGTGCCAGCAGCCAGGTCCGGACAGGGGTAGGGGAGCAGTACTTC
>NA|TRBV5-6|NA|TRBJ2-1
CASSLVGGNEQFF
TGTGCCAGCAGCTTGGTTGGGGGAAATGAGCAGTTCTTC
>NA|TRBV5-1|NA|TRBJ2-5
CASSGGSRETQYF
TGCGCCAGCAGCGGGGGGTCCCGAGAGACCCAGTACTTC
>NA|TRBV9|TRBD2|TRBJ2-5
CASSERLAGRETQYF
TGTGCCAGCAGCGAACGACTAGCGGGGCGGGAGACCCAGTACTTC
>once|TRBV18|TRBD2|TRBJ2-5
CASGHGTSGRQTQETQYF
TGTGCCAGCGGACACGGGACTAGCGGGCGCCAAACCCAAGAGACCCAGTACTTC
>NA|TRBV10-3|NA|TRBJ1-4
CAIKWGENEKLFF
TGTGCCATCAAGTGGGGAGAGAATGAAAAACTGTTTTTT
>NA|TRBV5-1|TRBD1|TRBJ1-2
CASSPGQGQNYGYTF
TGCGCCAGCAGCCCTGGACAGGGGCAGAACTATGGCTACACCTTC
>NA|TRBV19|NA|TRBJ2-7
CASSIMADYEQYF
TGTGCCAGTAGTATCATGGCTGACTACGAGCAGTACTTC
>NA|TRBV19|TRBD1|TRBJ1-5
CASSIGTGVQPQHF
TGTGCCAGTAGTATCGGGACAGGGGTGCAGCCCCAGCATTTT
>NA|TRBV10-3|TRBD1|TRBJ1-4
CANPDIYRGRFYEKLFF
TGTGCCAACCCCGATATATACAGGGGCCGATTCTATGAAAAACTGTTTTTT
>NA|TRBV7-2|TRBD2|TRBJ2-2
CASSLGTSGRTGELFF
TGTGCCAGCAGCTTAGGGACTAGCGGGAGGACCGGGGAGCTGTTTTTT
>NA|TRBV4-2|TRBD1|TRBJ2-1
CASSRQGHEQFF
TGTGCCAGCAGCCGACAGGGCCACGAGCAGTTCTTC
>NA|TRBV18|NA|TRBJ1-2
CASSPQGSGNYGYTF
TGTGCCAGCTCGCCCCAGGGTTCCGGTAACTATGGCTACACCTTC
>NA|TRBV7-2|TRBD2|TRBJ2-3
CASSPRGGPDTQYF
TGTGCCAGCAGCCCTCGGGGGGGGCCAGATACGCAGTATTTT
>NA|TRBV7-8|NA|TRBJ2-2
CASSSDTRNTGELFF
TGTGCCAGCAGTTCGGATACGAGGAACACCGGGGAGCTGTTTTTT
>NA|TRBV7-7|TRBD1|TRBJ2-2
CASGGQGNTGELFF
TGTGCTAGCGGAGGACAGGGGAACACCGGGGAGCTGTTTTTT
>NA|TRBV6-5|TRBD2|TRBJ2-5
CASSLDRGEETQYF
TGTGCCAGCAGTTTAGACCGGGGGGAAGAGACCCAGTACTTC
>NA|TRBV10-3|TRBD1|TRBJ1-6
CAISVGTELNSPLHF
TGTGCCATCAGTGTGGGGACAGAACTTAATTCACCCCTCCACTTT
>once|TRBV9|TRBD1|TRBJ2-7
CASSPATGAYEQYF
TGTGCCAGCAGCCCTGCGACAGGGGCCTACGAGCAGTACTTC
>NA|TRBV2|TRBD1|TRBJ1-2
CASSEGQGMGYTF
TGTGCCAGCAGTGAGGGACAGGGTATGGGCTACACCTTC
>NA|TRBV6-5|TRBD2|TRBJ2-7
CASSRTRRDSYEQYF
TGTGCCAGCAGTCGGACTAGGCGAGACTCCTACGAGCAGTACTTC
>NA|TRBV28|NA|TRBJ1-3
CASSWGDSGNTIYF
TGTGCCAGCAGTTGGGGGGACTCTGGAAACACCATATATTTT
>NA|TRBV7-2|NA|TRBJ2-3
CASSSDRSVRYF
TGTGCCAGCAGCTCCGACAGATCGGTGAGGTATTTT
>NA|TRBV11-2|TRBD2|TRBJ2-5
CASSKTSGGRETQYF
TGTGCCAGCAGCAAAACTAGCGGGGGGCGGGAGACCCAGTACTTC
>NA|TRBV7-9|TRBD2|TRBJ2-1
CASSLPQTSGRGNEQFF
TGTGCCAGCAGCTTACCCCAGACTAGCGGGAGAGGCAATGAGCAGTTCTTC
>NA|TRBV30|TRBD1|TRBJ1-6
CAWSLNRQGGNSPLHF
TGTGCCTGGAGTTTAAACCGACAGGGGGGGAATTCACCCCTCCACTTT
>NA|TRBV5-1|NA|TRBJ1-4
CASSLTGGEKLFF
TGCGCCAGCAGCTTGACGGGAGGGGAAAAACTGTTTTTT
>NA|TRBV5-1|TRBD1|TRBJ1-5
CASSLGDSYNQPQHF
TGCGCCAGCAGCTTGGGGGACAGCTACAATCAGCCCCAGCATTTT
>NA|TRBV6-5|NA|TRBJ1-6
CASSSPGTPNSPLHF
TGTGCCAGCAGTTCCCCCGGGACGCCCAATTCACCCCTCCACTTT
>NA|TRBV25-1|NA|TRBJ1-2
CASREAGEGYTF
TGTGCCAGCAGAGAGGCAGGGGAAGGCTACACCTTC
>few|TRBV6-6|NA|TRBJ1-1
CASSYRVAEAFF
TGTGCCAGCAGTTACCGGGTTGCTGAAGCTTTCTTT